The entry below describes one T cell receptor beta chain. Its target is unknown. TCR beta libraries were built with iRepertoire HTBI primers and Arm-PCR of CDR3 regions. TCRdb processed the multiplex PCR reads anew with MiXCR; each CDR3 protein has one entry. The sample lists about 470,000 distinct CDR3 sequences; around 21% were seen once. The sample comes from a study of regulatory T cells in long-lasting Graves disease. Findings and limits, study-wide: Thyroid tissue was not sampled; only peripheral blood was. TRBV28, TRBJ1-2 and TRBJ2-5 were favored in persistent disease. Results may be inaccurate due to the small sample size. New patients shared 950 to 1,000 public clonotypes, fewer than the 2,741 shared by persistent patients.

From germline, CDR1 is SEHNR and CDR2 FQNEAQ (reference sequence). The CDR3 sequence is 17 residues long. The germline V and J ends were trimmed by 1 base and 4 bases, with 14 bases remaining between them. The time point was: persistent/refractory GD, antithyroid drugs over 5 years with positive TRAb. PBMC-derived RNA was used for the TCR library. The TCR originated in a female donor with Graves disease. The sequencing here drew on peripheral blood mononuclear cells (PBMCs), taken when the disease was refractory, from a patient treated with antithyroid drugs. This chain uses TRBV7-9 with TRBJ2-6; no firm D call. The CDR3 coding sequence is TGTGCCAGCAGCTTAGTTCGGGTTGAAGTAGGGGCCAACGTCCTGACTTTC. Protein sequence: CASSLVRVEVGANVLTF.